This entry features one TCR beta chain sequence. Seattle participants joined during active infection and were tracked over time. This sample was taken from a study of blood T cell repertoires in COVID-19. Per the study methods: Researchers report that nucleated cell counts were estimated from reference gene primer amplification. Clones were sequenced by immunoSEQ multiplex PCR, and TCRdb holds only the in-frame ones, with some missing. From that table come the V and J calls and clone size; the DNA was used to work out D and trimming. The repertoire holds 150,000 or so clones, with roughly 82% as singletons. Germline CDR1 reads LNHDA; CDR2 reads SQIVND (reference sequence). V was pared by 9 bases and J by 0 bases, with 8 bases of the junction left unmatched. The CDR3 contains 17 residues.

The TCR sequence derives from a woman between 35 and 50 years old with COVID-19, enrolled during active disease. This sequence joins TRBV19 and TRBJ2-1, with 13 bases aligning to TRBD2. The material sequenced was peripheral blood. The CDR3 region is CASNSRTSGSSYNEQFF. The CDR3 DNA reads TGTGCCAGCAACTCTAGGACTAGCGGGAGCTCCTACAATGAGCAGTTCTTC.